These 28 T cell receptor beta chains originate from one sample sequenced in a study of blood T cell repertoires in COVID-19. TCRdb's table, derived via immunoSEQ multiplex PCR, lists solely in-frame clones and lacks some. The sample carries under 350,000 clones, just over 85% recorded once. The sequencing input was PBMCs or T cells enriched from blood (not recorded which). All receptors come from a man aged 30 to 39 who had recovered from COVID-19.

This chain joins TRBV7-9 and TRBJ2-5; D gene uncertain. Looked up from germline, CDR1 is SEHNR and CDR2 is FQNEAQ (reference sequence). Trimming removed 1 base at V and 7 bases at J, with 10 bases between. The CDR3 sequence is 13 residues long. CDR3 residues: CASSLGPTGTQYF. The CDR3 region has the DNA TGTGCCAGCAGCTTAGGCCCGACGGGGACCCAGTACTTC. The whole variable domain, filled in from reference TRBV7-9 and TRBJ2-5, reads DTGVSQNPRHKITKRGQNVTFRCDPISEHNRLYWYRQTLGQGPEFLTYFQNEAQLEKSRLLSDRFSAERPKGSFSTLEIQRTEQGDSAMYLCASSLGPTGTQYFGPGTRLLVL.

This clone was recorded a few times. The junction departs from the called germline gene at one end, perhaps through a read error. V gene TRBV3-1 (or the pseudogene TRBV3-2) combines with J gene TRBJ2-7; 10 nucleotides match TRBD1. The CDR3 runs 16 residues. CDR1 is LGHDT, CDR2 YNNKEL, per germline (reference sequence). CDR3 sequence (DNA): TGTGCCAGCAGCCAGGCGGGACAGGGGAACTACGTTGGACCAGACTTC. As protein: CASSQAGQGNYVGPDF.

The chain couples TRBV2 to TRBJ1-4; D might be TRBD1 (5 bases). This CDR3 is 11 amino acids long. Germline assignment: CDR1 SNHLY and CDR2 FYNNEI. V was cut by 7 bases and J by 13 bases, with 13 bases left in between. The DNA for the CDR3 is TGTGCCAGCAACTTGGCCCAGGGACTGTTTTTT. The encoded protein is CASNLAQGLFF.

Worth noting for this clone: The same CDR3 also results from other DNA sequences found in this sample. V and J are TRBV5-1 and TRBJ2-3, with 14 bases lining up with TRBD2. CDR1 is SGHRS, CDR2 YFSETQ, per germline. The CDR3 is 17 amino acids. V lost 4 bases and J lost 2; bases outside the gene matches: 6. The CDR3 reads CASSTGLAGGITDTQYF. For the CDR3, the DNA is TGCGCCAGCAGCACCGGACTAGCGGGAGGAATCACAGATACGCAGTATTTT.

The V call is TRBV3-1 (or the pseudogene TRBV3-2), the J call TRBJ2-5, with D tentatively TRBD1 (6 bases). The germline gives CDR1 LGHDT, CDR2 YNNKEL (reference sequence). The CDR3 totals 16 residues. Trimming shortened V by 4 bases and J by 1 base, and 16 bases separated the two germline ends. The CDR3 spells CASSPGDEGVQETQYF. The CDR3 bases are TGTGCCAGCAGCCCAGGTGACGAGGGGGTCCAAGAGACCCAGTACTTC.

This clone was observed a single time. CDR3 sequence reads: CASSSGGTGSQGYTF. The CDR3 nucleotides are TGTGCCAGCAGTTCCGGCGGGACAGGGTCACAGGGCTACACCTTC. This chain connects TRBV28 to TRBJ1-2; 9 bases line up with TRBD1. Unmatched junction bases numbered 11, after V lost 4 bases and J lost 8 bases. This CDR3 comprises 15 residues. The germline gives CDR1 MDHEN, CDR2 SYDVKM.

This sequence joins TRBV9 and TRBJ2-7; D unresolved. Germline-derived CDR1 and CDR2 are SGDLS and YYNGEE. The germline V and J ends were trimmed by 0 bases and 3 bases, with 13 bases remaining between them. The CDR3 runs to 15 residues. CDR3 amino acids: CASSVGNRLIYEQYF. Written as DNA, the CDR3 is TGTGCCAGCAGCGTAGGCAACCGACTGATCTACGAGCAGTACTTC.

A note on this clone: Other DNA sequences in this sample translate to the same CDR3. This chain links TRBV12-3 or TRBV12-4 with TRBJ1-5, with a weak D call TRBD1 (5 bases). This CDR3 contains 12 residues. V dropped 6 bases and J dropped 4 bases, with 7 bases sitting between them. This chain's CDR3 is CASSPGNQPQHF. The CDR3 DNA reads TGTGCCAGCAGCCCAGGGAATCAGCCCCAGCATTTT.

This clone has only one observation. The V gene is TRBV21-1, the J gene TRBJ1-3; TRBD1 is taken as the D call from the table, unchecked against the DNA. TRBV21-1 is recorded as a pseudogene. The CDR3 is 17 amino acids. CDR3 bases: TGTGCCAGCAGCAAAGCTGGGGGCCTTCCCTCTGGAAACACCATATATTTT. Its translation: CASSKAGGLPSGNTIYF.

This chain connects TRBV5-4 to TRBJ2-7; 14 positions agree with TRBD2. The CDR3 runs to 16 residues. The germline V gene has CDR1 SGHNT and CDR2 YYREEE (reference sequence). V was pared by 1 base and J by 3 bases, with 3 bases of the junction left unmatched. CDR3 sequence: CASSLRTSGGLYEQYF. For the CDR3, the DNA is TGTGCCAGCAGCTTGCGGACTAGCGGGGGGCTCTACGAGCAGTACTTC.

The chain employs TRBV2 and TRBJ2-1; 9 nucleotides match TRBD2. CDR3 length: 16 amino acids. Germline CDR1 and CDR2: SNHLY and FYNNEI. V lost 1 base and J lost 4; bases outside the gene matches: 5. CDR3 sequence (DNA): TGTGCCAGCAGTGAAGGTGACAGCGGGAGGTACAATGAGCAGTTCTTC. Translated: CASSEGDSGRYNEQFF.

The chain links TRBV19 to TRBJ2-3; no clear D gene. CDR3 length: 14 residues. Trimming stripped 6 bases from V and 4 bases from J, with 14 bases between. The V gene's germline CDR1 is LNHDA and CDR2 SQIVND (reference sequence). The CDR3 spells CASRKDTIPDTQYF. CDR3 nucleotide sequence: TGTGCCAGTAGAAAAGACACGATCCCAGATACGCAGTATTTT.

The rearrangement links TRBV19 to TRBJ1-2; no reliable D call. CDR1 and CDR2 from the germline V gene are LNHDA and SQIVND (reference sequence). Trimming left V 4 bases short and J 12 bases short, with 18 bases between. The CDR3 has 13 amino acids. The CDR3 nucleotides are TGTGCCAGTAGTAACGAGCGACTATGGCTACACACCTTC. It is translated as CASSNERLWLHTF.

The rearrangement uses TRBV25-1 and TRBJ2-1; a possible D gene is TRBD1 (5 bases). V lost 2 bases and J lost 4, with 12 bases in between. Germline assignment: CDR1 MGHDK and CDR2 SYGVNS. The CDR3 has 15 residues. CDR3: CASSEIGRAYNEQFF. Here the CDR3 DNA reads TGTGCCAGCAGTGAAATTGGCAGGGCTTACAATGAGCAGTTCTTC.

The rearrangement uses TRBV2 and TRBJ2-7; 7 bases align to TRBD1. The junction had 8 bases not matched to a gene; V was cut back by 7 bases and J by 5 bases. Germline CDR1 SNHLY, CDR2 FYNNEI. CDR3 length equals 13 residues. In DNA, the CDR3 is TGTGCCAGCACCCAGACAGGGTACCACGAGCAGTACTTC. Translated: CASTQTGYHEQYF. The whole variable domain, filled in from reference TRBV2 and TRBJ2-7, reads EPEVTQTPSHQVTQMGQEVILRCVPISNHLYFYWYRQILGQKVEFLVSFYNNEISEKSEIFDDQFSVERPDGSNFTLKIRSTKLEDSAMYFCASTQTGYHEQYFGPGTRLTVT.

The V and J genes are TRBV27 and TRBJ1-1, with 7 bases matching TRBD1. The CDR3 contains 13 residues. V was pared by 5 bases and J by 7 bases, with 7 bases of the junction left unmatched. In germline, CDR1 is MNHEY, CDR2 SMNVEV (reference sequence). CDR3 DNA sequence: TGTGCCAGCAGTCCCGACAGGGCCATTGAAGCTTTCTTT. Translating it yields CASSPDRAIEAFF.

This chain joins TRBV4-1 and TRBJ2-3; perhaps TRBD2 as D (6 bases). The V gene lost 0 bases and the J gene lost 3 bases, with 19 bases spanning the gap. The CDR3 covers 18 residues. CDR1 and CDR2 from the germline V gene are MGHRA and YSYEKL. The CDR3 DNA is TGCGCCAGCAGCCAAGATCGCGGTTTAACTAGCCCAACAGATACGCAGTATTTT. Translation: CASSQDRGLTSPTDTQYF.

This clone is a singleton in its sample. The chain uses TRBV3-1 (or the pseudogene TRBV3-2) and TRBJ1-5; TRBD1 aligns across 9 bases. Trimming cost V 3 bases and J 6 bases; bases outside gene matches: 15. CDR3 length: 18 residues. Per the germline V gene, CDR1 is LGHDT and CDR2 is YNNKEL (reference sequence). The CDR3 DNA reads as TGTGCCAGCAGCCATGGGGGACAGGGCGGGCATGAGCTTCAGCCCCAGCATTTT. This translates into CASSHGGQGGHELQPQHF.

V and J are TRBV5-8 and TRBJ2-7; possibly TRBD1 for D (7 bases). The V end lost 2 bases, the J end lost 0 bases, and 15 bases lay between the germline ends. The CDR3 covers 16 residues. The germline gives CDR1 SGHTS, CDR2 YDEGEE. CDR3 in DNA: TGTGCCAGCAGCTTTCGCCCAGGGGGGAGCTCCTACGAGCAGTACTTC. Its protein is CASSFRPGGSSYEQYF. Full variable domain (remainder filled in from reference TRBV5-8 and TRBJ2-7): EAGVTQSPTHLIKTRGQQATLRCSPISGHTSVYWYQQALGLGLQFLLWYDEGEERNRGNFPPRFSGRQFPNYSSELNVNALELEDSALYLCASSFRPGGSSYEQYFGPGTRLTVT.

This clone was detected only a few times. This chain connects TRBV5-6 to TRBJ1-3; 9 nucleotides align to TRBD1. This CDR3 has 16 amino acids. V lost 3 bases to trimming and J lost 5 bases; unmatched junction nucleotides: 9. Germline V lookup: CDR1 SGHDT, CDR2 YYEEEE. The CDR3 DNA is TGTGCCAGCAGCTCCATACCAGGACAGGGGAGAAACACCATATATTTT. Amino acids: CASSSIPGQGRNTIYF. Combining the CDR3 with reference TRBV5-6 and TRBJ1-3 gives the whole variable domain DAGVTQSPTHLIKTRGQQVTLRCSPKSGHDTVSWYQQALGQGPQFIFQYYEEEERQRGNFPDRFSGHQFPNYSSELNVNALLLGDSALYLCASSSIPGQGRNTIYFGEGSWLTVV.

V and J are TRBV5-5 and TRBJ1-1; a possible D gene is TRBD1 (6 bases). This CDR3 is 15 amino acids long. Trimming took off 2 bases at V and 1 base at J, with 12 bases between the two ends. In germline, CDR1 is SGHKS, CDR2 YYEKEE (reference sequence). The chain's CDR3 is CASSFSTTGNTEAFF. The CDR3 region has the DNA TGTGCCAGCAGCTTCTCGACGACAGGGAACACTGAAGCTTTCTTT.

This clone was picked up a small number of times. This chain joins TRBV7-9 and TRBJ1-5; TRBD1 aligns across 8 bases. The CDR3 spans 14 residues. Germline V gives CDR1 SEHNR, CDR2 FQNEAQ (reference sequence). V was clipped by 4 bases and J by 5 bases; unmatched bases: 4. CDR3 protein: CASSSDRGDQPQHF. The CDR3 bases are TGTGCCAGCAGCTCAGACAGGGGAGATCAGCCCCAGCATTTT.

The chain uses TRBV7-2 and TRBJ2-7, with 8 nucleotides matching TRBD2. Germline loops: CDR1 SGHTA, CDR2 FQGNSA. V was clipped by 0 bases and J by 1 base; unmatched bases: 2. The CDR3 has 15 residues. CDR3 in DNA: TGTGCCAGCAGCTTAGCAGCGGGGGCTTCCTACGAGCAGTACTTC. It is translated as CASSLAAGASYEQYF.

The rearrangement joins TRBV5-1 to TRBJ2-1, with D perhaps matching TRBD1 (5 bases). The germline CDR1 and CDR2 sequences are SGHRS and YFSETQ. The CDR3 is 14 residues long. V shed 0 bases and J shed 6 bases, with 10 bases lying between them. CDR3 DNA: TGCGCCAGCAGCTTGGCAGGGATGGGCAATGAGCAGTTCTTC. This translates into CASSLAGMGNEQFF.

This clone was seen a few times. The chain carries TRBV5-6 and TRBJ2-3, with D maybe TRBD2 (6 bases). The CDR3 has 14 residues. Germline CDR1 and CDR2: SGHDT and YYEEEE. Trimming removed 4 bases from V and 2 bases from J, with 11 bases in between. The DNA for the CDR3 is TGTGCCAGCAGCCCCAGCGGGCACACAGATACGCAGTATTTT. Translated: CASSPSGHTDTQYF.

The chain uses TRBV5-1 and TRBJ2-3, with 10 positions matching TRBD2. CDR3 length: 21 amino acids. Per germline, CDR1 SGHRS and CDR2 YFSETQ. V shed 2 bases and J 2 bases; nucleotides not matched to a gene: 20. CDR3 bases: TGCGCCAGCAGCTTACAAACCCGGACTAGCGGCGGAACCCCAAACACAGATACGCAGTATTTT. It encodes CASSLQTRTSGGTPNTDTQYF.

The chain combines TRBV11-2 with TRBJ1-1; D gene uncertain. This CDR3 has 13 amino acids. V lost 3 bases and J 1 base, leaving 6 bases between the germline ends. The germline gives CDR1 SGHAT, CDR2 FQNNGV. The CDR3 coding sequence is TGTGCCAGCAGCTTTGGAGGGAACACTGAAGCTTTCTTT. Translated: CASSFGGNTEAFF.

The chain joins TRBV2 to TRBJ1-1; no reliable D call. This CDR3 is built from 13 residues. V shed 7 bases and J shed 0 bases, with 9 bases lying between them. The germline CDR1 and CDR2 sequences are SNHLY and FYNNEI. Here the CDR3 reads CASTKFMNTEAFF. The DNA of the CDR3 is TGTGCCAGCACTAAATTCATGAACACTGAAGCTTTCTTT.